This T cell receptor (beta chain) derives from a study of T cell repertoires in cytomegalovirus infection. In the study overall: Shared public TCR beta signatures pointed to both CMV infection and a matching HLA type.

There are 13 residues in the CDR3. V was cut by 5 bases and J by 7 bases, with 11 bases left in between. Germline CDR1 is SGHVS and CDR2 is FNYEAQ. In the case of this clonotype: Its antigen remains unidentified.

Points from the study as a whole: Carriers of CMV and the relevant HLA type were discriminated by public TCR beta frequency.

TCRdb itself ran the reads through MiXCR, one entry per CDR3 protein. The table has some 920,000 distinct CDR3 sequences, roughly 30% seen once; the top ten hold more than 13%. This clonotype was sampled from a human donor in good health (CMV status not recorded). Some clones in this sample may be carry-over from other donors' samples. The rearrangement uses TRBV7-6 and TRBJ2-2; possible D gene TRBD1, 5 bases. The sample consisted of cultured CD8+ T cells from PBMCs, taken from culture after CMV antigen stimulation. The CDR3 DNA sequence: TGTGCCAGCAGCGAAAGGGGTTACGGGGAGCTGTTTTTT. Translation: CASSERGYGELFF. The entire variable domain, with the rest obtained from reference TRBV7-6 and TRBJ2-2, is as follows: GAGVSQSPRYKVTKRGQDVALRCDPISGHVSLYWYRQALGQGPEFLTYFNYEAQQDKSGLPNDRFSAERPEGSISTLTIQRTEQRDSAMYRCASSERGYGELFFGEGSRLTVL.